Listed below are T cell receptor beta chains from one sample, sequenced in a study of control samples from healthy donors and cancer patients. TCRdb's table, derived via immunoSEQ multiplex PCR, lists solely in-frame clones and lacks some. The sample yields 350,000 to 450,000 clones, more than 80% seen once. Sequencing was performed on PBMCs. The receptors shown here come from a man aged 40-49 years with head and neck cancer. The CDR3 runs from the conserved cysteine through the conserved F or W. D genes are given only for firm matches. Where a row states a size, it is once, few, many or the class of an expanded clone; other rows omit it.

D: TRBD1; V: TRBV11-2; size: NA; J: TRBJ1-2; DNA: TGTGCCAGCAGCTTAGAGAGGACAGGGAGGAACTATGGCTACACCTTC; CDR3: CASSLERTGRNYGYTF
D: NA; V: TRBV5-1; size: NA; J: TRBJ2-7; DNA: TGCGCCAGCAGCTTGGACAGCACCTCCTACGAGCAGTACTTC; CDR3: CASSLDSTSYEQYF
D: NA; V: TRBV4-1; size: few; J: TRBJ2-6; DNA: TGCGCCAGCAGCCAAGATTGGGGGGCCAAGGCCAACGTCCTGACTTTC; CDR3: CASSQDWGAKANVLTF
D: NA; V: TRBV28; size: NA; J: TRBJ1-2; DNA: TGTGCCAGCAGTTCTAACTATGGCTACACCTTC; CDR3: CASSSNYGYTF
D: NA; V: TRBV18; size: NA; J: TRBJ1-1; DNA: TGTGCCAGCTCCCCGGACGTGAACACTGAAGCTTTCTTT; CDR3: CASSPDVNTEAFF
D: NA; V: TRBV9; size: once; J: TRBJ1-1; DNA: TGTGCCAGCAGCGAAGGGGGAACTGAAGCTTTCTTT; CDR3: CASSEGGTEAFF
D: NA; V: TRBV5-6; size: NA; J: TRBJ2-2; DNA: TGTGCCAGCAGCTTTGGCCCCGGGGAGCTGTTTTTT; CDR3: CASSFGPGELFF
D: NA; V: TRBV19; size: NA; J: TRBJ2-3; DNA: TGTGCCAGTAGTCGGACAGTCTATTTCACAGATACGCAGTATTTT; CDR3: CASSRTVYFTDTQYF
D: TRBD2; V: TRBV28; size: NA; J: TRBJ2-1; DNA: TGTGCCAGCAGCAACCTCAAAGAAGTAGCGGGGGATAATGAGCAGTTCTTC; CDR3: CASSNLKEVAGDNEQFF
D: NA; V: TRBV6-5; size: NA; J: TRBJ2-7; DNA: TGTGCCAGCAGGACAGGTTTGGAAGAGCAGTACTTC; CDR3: CASRTGLEEQYF
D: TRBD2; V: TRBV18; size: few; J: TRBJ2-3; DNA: TGTGCCAGCTCACCGACTAGCGGGGGGGCCCAATACACAGATACGCAGTATTTT; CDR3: CASSPTSGGAQYTDTQYF
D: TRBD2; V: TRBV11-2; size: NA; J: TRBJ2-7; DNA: TGTGCCAGCAGCTTAGGGGCGGGAGGGTTGGACGAGCAGTACTTC; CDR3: CASSLGAGGLDEQYF
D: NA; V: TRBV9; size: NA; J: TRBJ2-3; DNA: TGTGCCAGCAGCGGGTTGGGACATCCCGACACAGATACGCAGTATTTT; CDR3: CASSGLGHPDTDTQYF
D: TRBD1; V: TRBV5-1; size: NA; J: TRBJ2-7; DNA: TGCGCCAGCAGCTTCTCGACAGGGGCGGGGGAGCAGTACTTC; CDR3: CASSFSTGAGEQYF
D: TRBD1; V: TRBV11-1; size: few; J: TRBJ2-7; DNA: TGTGCCAGCAGCCCGGGACAGGGACTGAATGAGCAGTACTTC; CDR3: CASSPGQGLNEQYF
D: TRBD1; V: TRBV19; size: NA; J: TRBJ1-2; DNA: TGTGCCAGTAAGGGACAGGGCCAAAAGTGGAGCTATGGCTACACCTTC; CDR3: CASKGQGQKWSYGYTF
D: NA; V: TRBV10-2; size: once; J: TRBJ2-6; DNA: TGCGCCAGCATAGGTTTCTCTGGGGCCAACGTCCTGACTTTC; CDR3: CASIGFSGANVLTF
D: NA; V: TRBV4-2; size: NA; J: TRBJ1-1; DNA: TGTGCCAGCAGCTGGACACAGAACACTGAAGCTTTCTTT; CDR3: CASSWTQNTEAFF
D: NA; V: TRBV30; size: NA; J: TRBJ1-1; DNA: TGTGCCTGGAGTGATGCGGCGAGCACTGAAGCTTTCTTT; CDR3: CAWSDAASTEAFF
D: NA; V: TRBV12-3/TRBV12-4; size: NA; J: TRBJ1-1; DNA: TGTGCCAGCAGCAACAGGGTGGCCACTGAAGCTTTCTTT; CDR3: CASSNRVATEAFF
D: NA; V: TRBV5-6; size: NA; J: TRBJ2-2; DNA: TGTGCCAGCAGCTTGAATATGGGGAACACCGGGGAGCTGTTTTTT; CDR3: CASSLNMGNTGELFF
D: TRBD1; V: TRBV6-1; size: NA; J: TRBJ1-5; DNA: TGTGCCAGCAGTGGAAAGATGGCAGGGGGGGGCAATCAGCCCCAGCATTTT; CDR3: CASSGKMAGGGNQPQHF
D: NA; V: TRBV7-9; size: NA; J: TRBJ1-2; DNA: TGTGCCAGCAGCCCGGATTATGGCTACACCTTC; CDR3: CASSPDYGYTF
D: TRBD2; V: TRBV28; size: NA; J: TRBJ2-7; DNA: TGTGCCAGCAGTGCACCCACTAGCGGGTACCGGGAGCAGTACTTC; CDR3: CASSAPTSGYREQYF
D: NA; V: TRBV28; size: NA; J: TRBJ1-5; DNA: TGTGCCAGCAGTCCTCGGACCGAAAATCAGCCCCAGCATTTT; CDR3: CASSPRTENQPQHF
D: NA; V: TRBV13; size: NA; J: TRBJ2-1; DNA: TGTGCCAGCAGCTTCTACAATGAGCAGTTCTTC; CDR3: CASSFYNEQFF
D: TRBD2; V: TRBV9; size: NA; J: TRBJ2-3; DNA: TGTGCCAGCAGCGTAGGTGGGACTACTAGCACAGATACGCAGTATTTT; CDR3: CASSVGGTTSTDTQYF
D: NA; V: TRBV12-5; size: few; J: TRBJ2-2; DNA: TGTGCTAGTGCCTCCCTCGGGCAAATGAACACCGGGGAGCTGTTTTTT; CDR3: CASASLGQMNTGELFF
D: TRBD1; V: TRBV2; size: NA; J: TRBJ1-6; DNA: TGTGCCAGCTCTTTTGAGGGGGCCGGGAATTCACCCCTCCACTTT; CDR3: CASSFEGAGNSPLHF
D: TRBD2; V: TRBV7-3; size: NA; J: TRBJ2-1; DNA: TGTGCCAGCAGCTTAACAGCGGGGAGCTCCTACAATGAGCAGTTCTTC; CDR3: CASSLTAGSSYNEQFF
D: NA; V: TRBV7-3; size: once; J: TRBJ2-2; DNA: TGTGCCAGCAGCTTAGCGGGCGCGAACACCGGGGAGCTGTTTTTT; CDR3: CASSLAGANTGELFF
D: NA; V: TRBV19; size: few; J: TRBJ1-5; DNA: TGTGCCAGTAGTGGTGTTAACAGCAATCAGCCCCAGCATTTT; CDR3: CASSGVNSNQPQHF
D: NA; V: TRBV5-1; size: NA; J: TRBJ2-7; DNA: TGCGCCAGCAGCTTGGTTGGGGGGTTGAGCTCCTACGAGCAGTACTTC; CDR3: CASSLVGGLSSYEQYF
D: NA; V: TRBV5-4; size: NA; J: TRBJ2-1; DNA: TGTGCCAGCAGCTTAGAGGGTTGGGGCTCCTACAATGAGCAGTTCTTC; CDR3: CASSLEGWGSYNEQFF
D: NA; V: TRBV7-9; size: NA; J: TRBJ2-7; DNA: TGTGCCAGCAGCTTAGGCCGGGACACCGAGCAGTACTTC; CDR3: CASSLGRDTEQYF
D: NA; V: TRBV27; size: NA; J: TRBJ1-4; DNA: TGTGCCAGCAGCCGCGCCGAGGACAGTAGAGGAAAACTGTTTTTT; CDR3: CASSRAEDSRGKLFF
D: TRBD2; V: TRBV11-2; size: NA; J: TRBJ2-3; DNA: TGTGCCAGCAGCTTAACCAGCGGGGGAATCACAGATACGCAGTATTTT; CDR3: CASSLTSGGITDTQYF
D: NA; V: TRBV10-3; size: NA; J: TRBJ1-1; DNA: TGTGCCATCAGTGACGAGGCAGAGATGAACACTGAAGCTTTCTTT; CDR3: CAISDEAEMNTEAFF
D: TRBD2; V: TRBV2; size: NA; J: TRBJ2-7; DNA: TGTGCCAGCAGTGTCCCTGCGCGGGGGGGATTCGGGAGCTACGAGCAGTACTTC; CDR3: CASSVPARGGFGSYEQYF
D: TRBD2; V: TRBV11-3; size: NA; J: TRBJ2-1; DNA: TGTGCCAGCAGCCCCGGGAGGACGTACAATGAGCAGTTCTTC; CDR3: CASSPGRTYNEQFF
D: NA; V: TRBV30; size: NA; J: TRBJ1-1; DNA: TGTGCCTGGAGTCCCCTACGTGAGCTTTTCTTT; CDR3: CAWSPLRELFF
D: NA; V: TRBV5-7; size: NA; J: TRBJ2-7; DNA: TGTGCCAGCAGCACAAACTACGAGCAGTACTTC; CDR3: CASSTNYEQYF
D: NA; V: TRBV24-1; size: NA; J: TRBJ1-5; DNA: TGTGCCACCAGTGATGGGACGAATCAGCCCCAGCATTTT; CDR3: CATSDGTNQPQHF
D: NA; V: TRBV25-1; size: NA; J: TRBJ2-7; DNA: TGTGCCACCCGAGAGGGGGTTGCGGGGAGGACCTACGAGCAGTACTTC; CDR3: CATREGVAGRTYEQYF
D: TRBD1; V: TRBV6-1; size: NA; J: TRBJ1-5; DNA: TGTGCCAGCAGTGTCGACAGGGGTAGTGGCAATCAGCCCCAGCATTTT; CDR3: CASSVDRGSGNQPQHF
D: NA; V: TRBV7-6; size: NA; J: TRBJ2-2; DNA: TGTGCCAGCAGCTTAAAACAGGGCTTGAACACCGGGGAGCTGTTTTTT; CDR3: CASSLKQGLNTGELFF
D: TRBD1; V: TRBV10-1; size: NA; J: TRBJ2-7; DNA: TGCGCCAGCAGTGATACCGGGACAGCGTCCTACGAGCAGTACTTC; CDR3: CASSDTGTASYEQYF